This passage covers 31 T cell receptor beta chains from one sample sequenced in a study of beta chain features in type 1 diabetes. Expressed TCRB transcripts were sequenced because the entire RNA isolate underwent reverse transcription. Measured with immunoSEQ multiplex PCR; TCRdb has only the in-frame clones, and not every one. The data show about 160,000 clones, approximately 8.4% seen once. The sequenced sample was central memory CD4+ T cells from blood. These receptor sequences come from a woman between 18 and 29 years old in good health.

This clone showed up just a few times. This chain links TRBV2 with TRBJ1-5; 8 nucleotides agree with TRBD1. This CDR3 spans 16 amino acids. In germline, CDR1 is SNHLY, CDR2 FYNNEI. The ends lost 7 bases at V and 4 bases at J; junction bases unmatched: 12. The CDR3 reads CASTTLGGQANQPQHF. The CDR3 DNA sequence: TGTGCCAGCACCACTCTAGGGGGACAGGCGAATCAGCCCCAGCATTTT.

CDR3 region: CASSQSPSYLDTQYF. For the CDR3, the DNA is TGTGCCAGCAGCCAATCTCCGTCATACTTGGATACGCAGTATTTT. The chain is built from TRBV11-2 and TRBJ2-3; D remains ambiguous. This CDR3 has 15 residues. V lost 5 bases to trimming and J lost 6 bases, with 18 bases between them. Germline V CDR1 and CDR2: SGHAT, FQNNGV.

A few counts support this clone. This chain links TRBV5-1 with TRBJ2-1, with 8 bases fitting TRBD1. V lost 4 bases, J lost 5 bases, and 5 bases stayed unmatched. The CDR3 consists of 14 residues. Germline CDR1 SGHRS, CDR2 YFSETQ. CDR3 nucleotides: TGCGCCAGCAGCGGATACAGGGGGGACAATGAGCAGTTCTTC. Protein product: CASSGYRGDNEQFF.

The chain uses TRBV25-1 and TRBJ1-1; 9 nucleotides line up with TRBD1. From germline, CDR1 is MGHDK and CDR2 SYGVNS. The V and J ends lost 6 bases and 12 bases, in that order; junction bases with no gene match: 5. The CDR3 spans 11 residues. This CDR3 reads CASSRQGVSFF. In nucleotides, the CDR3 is TGTGCCAGCAGCCGACAGGGGGTATCTTTCTTT.

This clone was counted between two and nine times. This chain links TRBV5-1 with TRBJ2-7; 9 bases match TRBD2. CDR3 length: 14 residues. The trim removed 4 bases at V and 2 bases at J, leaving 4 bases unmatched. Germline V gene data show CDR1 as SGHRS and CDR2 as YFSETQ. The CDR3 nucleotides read TGCGCCAGCAGCGTAGCGGGAGAGGCCTACGAGCAGTACTTC. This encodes CASSVAGEAYEQYF.

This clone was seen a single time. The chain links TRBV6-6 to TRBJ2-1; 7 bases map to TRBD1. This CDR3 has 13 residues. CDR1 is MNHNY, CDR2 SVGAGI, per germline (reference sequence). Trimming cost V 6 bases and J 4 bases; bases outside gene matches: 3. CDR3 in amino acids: CASSPGQYNEQFF. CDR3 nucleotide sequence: TGTGCCAGCAGCCCGGGACAGTACAATGAGCAGTTCTTC.

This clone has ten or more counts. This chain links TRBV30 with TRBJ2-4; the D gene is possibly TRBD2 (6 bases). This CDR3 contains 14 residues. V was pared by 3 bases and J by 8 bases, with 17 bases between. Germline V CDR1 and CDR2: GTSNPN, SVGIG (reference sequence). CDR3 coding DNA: TGTGCCTGGAGGGAGGGACCCCGAGGGGACATTCAGTACTTC. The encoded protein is CAWREGPRGDIQYF.

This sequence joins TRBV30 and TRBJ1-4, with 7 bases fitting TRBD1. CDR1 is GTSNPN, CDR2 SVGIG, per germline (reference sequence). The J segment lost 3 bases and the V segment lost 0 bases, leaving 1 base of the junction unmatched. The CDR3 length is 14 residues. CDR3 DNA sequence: TGTGCCTGGAGTGTAACAGGGGCTAATGAAAAACTGTTTTTT. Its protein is CAWSVTGANEKLFF. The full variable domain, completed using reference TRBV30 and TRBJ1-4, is SQTIHQWPATLVQPVGSPLSLECTVEGTSNPNLYWYRQAAGRGLQLLFYSVGIGQISSEVPQNLSASRPQDRQFILSSKKLLLSDSGFYLCAWSVTGANEKLFFGSGTQLSVL.

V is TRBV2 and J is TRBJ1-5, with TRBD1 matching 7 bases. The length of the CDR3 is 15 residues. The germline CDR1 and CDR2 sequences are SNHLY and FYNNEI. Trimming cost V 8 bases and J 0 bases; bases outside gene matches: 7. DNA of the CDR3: TGTGCCAGCCGCAGACAGGGCCTTAGCAATCAGCCCCAGCATTTT. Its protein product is CASRRQGLSNQPQHF.

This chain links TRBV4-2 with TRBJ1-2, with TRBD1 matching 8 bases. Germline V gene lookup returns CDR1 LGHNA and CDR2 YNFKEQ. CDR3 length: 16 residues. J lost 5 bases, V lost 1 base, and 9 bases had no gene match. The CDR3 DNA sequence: TGTGCCAGCAGCCAAGGTCCCGGACAGGGACAGTATGGCTACACCTTC. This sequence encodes CASSQGPGQGQYGYTF.

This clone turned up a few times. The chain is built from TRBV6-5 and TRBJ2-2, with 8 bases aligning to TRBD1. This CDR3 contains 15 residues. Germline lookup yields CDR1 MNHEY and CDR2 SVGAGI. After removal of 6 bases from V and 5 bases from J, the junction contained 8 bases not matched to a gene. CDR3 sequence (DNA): TGTGCCAGCAGCAGGACAGGGCAAACTACCGGGGAGCTGTTTTTT. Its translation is CASSRTGQTTGELFF.

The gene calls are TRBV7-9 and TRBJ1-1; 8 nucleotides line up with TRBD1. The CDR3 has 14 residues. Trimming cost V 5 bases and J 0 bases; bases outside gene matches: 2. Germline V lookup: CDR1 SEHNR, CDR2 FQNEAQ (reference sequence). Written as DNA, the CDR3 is TGTGCCAGCAGCCCACAGGGGGTGAACACTGAAGCTTTCTTT. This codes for CASSPQGVNTEAFF.

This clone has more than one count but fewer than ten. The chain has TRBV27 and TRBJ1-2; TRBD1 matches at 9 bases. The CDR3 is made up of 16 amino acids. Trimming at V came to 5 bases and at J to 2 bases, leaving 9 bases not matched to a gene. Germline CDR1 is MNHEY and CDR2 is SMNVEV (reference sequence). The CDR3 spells CASSKGLGQGNYGYTF. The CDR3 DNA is TGTGCCAGCAGTAAGGGGTTGGGACAGGGAAACTATGGCTACACCTTC.

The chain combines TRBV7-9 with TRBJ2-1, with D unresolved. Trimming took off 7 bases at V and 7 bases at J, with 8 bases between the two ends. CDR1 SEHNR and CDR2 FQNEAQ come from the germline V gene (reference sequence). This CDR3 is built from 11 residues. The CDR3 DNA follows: TGTGCCAGCACCCTTTCTAATGAGCAGTTCTTC. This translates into CASTLSNEQFF.

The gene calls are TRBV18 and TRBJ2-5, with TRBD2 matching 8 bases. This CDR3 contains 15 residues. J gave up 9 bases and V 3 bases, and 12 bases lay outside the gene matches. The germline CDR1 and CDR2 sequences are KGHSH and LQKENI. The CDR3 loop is CASSPAGGLGKSQYF. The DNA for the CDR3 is TGTGCCAGCTCACCGGCGGGAGGACTTGGGAAGTCCCAGTACTTC. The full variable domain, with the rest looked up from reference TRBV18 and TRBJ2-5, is NAGVMQNPRHLVRRRGQEARLRCSPMKGHSHVYWYRQLPEEGLKFMVYLQKENIIDESGMPKERFSAEFPKEGPSILRIQQVVRGDSAAYFCASSPAGGLGKSQYFGPGTRLLVL.

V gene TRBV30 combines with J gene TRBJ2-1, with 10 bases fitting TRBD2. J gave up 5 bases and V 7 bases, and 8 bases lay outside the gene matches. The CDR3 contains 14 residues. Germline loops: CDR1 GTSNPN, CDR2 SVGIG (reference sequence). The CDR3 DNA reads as TGTGCCTTGTCTAGCGGGAGCTCGAACAATGAGCAGTTCTTC. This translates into CALSSGSSNNEQFF.

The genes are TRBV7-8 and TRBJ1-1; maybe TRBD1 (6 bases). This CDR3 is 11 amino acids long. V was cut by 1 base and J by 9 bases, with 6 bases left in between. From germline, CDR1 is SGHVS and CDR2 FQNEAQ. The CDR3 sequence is CASSLGGQAFF. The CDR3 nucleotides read TGTGCCAGCAGCTTAGGGGGGCAAGCTTTCTTT. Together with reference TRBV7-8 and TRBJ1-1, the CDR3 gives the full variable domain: GAGVSQSPRYKVAKRGQDVALRCDPISGHVSLFWYQQALGQGPEFLTYFQNEAQLDKSGLPSDRFFAERPEGSVSTLKIQRTQQEDSAVYLCASSLGGQAFFGQGTRLTVV.

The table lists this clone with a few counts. Here the CDR3 reads CASSQVRANTGELFF. In DNA form, the CDR3 reads TGCGCCAGCAGCCAAGTTCGAGCGAACACCGGGGAGCTGTTTTTT. V is TRBV4-1 and J is TRBJ2-2, with no clear D. The CDR3 runs 15 residues. Germline CDR1 is MGHRA and CDR2 is YSYEKL. V lost 1 base to trimming and J lost 0 bases, with 6 bases between them.

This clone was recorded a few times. For the CDR3, the DNA is TGTGCCAGCAGTGCGGGGACAGGAAGCACAGATACGCAGTATTTT. It translates to CASSAGTGSTDTQYF. This chain connects TRBV6-6 to TRBJ2-3; 8 positions agree with TRBD1. Germline loops: CDR1 MNHNY, CDR2 SVGAGI (reference sequence). The CDR3 has 15 amino acids. The J segment lost 0 bases and the V segment lost 5 bases, leaving 4 bases of the junction unmatched.

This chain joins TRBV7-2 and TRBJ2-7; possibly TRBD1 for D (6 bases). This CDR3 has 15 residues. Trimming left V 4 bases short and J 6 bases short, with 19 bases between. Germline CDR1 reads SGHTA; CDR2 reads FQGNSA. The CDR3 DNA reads TGTGCCAGCAGCTCCAGGCAACAGGGTAGGGCCGAGCAGTACTTC. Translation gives CASSSRQQGRAEQYF.

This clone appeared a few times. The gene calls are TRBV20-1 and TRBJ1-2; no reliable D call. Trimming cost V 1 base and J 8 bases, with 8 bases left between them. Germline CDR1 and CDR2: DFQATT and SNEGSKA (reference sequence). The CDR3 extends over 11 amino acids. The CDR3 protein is CSARVARGYTF. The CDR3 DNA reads TGCAGTGCTAGAGTGGCTCGAGGCTACACCTTC.

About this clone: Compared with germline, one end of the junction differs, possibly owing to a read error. In DNA form, the CDR3 reads TGTGCCACCAGCGGAGATATAGCGGGAGTGTCAGATACGCAGTATTTT. It specifies CATSGDIAGVSDTQYF. This sequence joins TRBV15 and TRBJ2-3; 9 bases line up with TRBD2. The CDR3 consists of 16 residues. The germline gives CDR1 LNHNV, CDR2 YYDKDF (reference sequence).

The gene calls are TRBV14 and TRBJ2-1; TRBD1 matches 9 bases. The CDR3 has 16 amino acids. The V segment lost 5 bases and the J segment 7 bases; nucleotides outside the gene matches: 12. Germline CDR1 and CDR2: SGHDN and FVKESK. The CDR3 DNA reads TGTGCCAGCAGCAAGCCGGGGACAGGGTGGGAAAATGAGCAGTTCTTC. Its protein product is CASSKPGTGWENEQFF.

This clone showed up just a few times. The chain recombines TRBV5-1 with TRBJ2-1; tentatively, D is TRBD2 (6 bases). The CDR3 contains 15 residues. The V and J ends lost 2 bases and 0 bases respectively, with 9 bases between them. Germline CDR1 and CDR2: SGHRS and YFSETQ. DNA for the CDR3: TGCGCCAGCAGCTTTGGAGGGAACTCCTACAATGAGCAGTTCTTC. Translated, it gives CASSFGGNSYNEQFF.

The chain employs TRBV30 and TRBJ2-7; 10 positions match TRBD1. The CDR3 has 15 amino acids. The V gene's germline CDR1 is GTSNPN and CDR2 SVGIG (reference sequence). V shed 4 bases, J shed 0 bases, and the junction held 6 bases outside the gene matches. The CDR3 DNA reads TGTGCCTGGAATCCCGGGACAGGGGTCTCCTACGAGCAGTACTTC. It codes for CAWNPGTGVSYEQYF.

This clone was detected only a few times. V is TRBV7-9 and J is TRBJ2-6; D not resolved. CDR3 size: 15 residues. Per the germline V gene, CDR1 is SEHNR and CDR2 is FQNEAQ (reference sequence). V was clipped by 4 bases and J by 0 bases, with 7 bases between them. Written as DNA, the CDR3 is TGTGCCAGCAGCTCTTGGAGCTCTGGGGCCAACGTCCTGACTTTC. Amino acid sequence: CASSSWSSGANVLTF.

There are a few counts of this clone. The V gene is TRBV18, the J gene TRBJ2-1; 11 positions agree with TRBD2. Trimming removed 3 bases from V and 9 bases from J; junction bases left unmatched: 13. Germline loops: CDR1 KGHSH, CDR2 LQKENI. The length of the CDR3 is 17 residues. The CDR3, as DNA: TGTGCCAGCTCACCGCGGGGATCTAGCGGGGGGCCCGGTGAGCAGTTCTTC. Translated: CASSPRGSSGGPGEQFF.

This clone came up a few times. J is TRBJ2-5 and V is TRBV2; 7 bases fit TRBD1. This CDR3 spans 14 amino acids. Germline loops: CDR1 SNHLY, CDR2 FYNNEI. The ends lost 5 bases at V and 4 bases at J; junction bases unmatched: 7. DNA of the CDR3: TGTGCCAGCAGTCCCACAGGGGTAACAGAGACCCAGTACTTC. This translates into CASSPTGVTETQYF.

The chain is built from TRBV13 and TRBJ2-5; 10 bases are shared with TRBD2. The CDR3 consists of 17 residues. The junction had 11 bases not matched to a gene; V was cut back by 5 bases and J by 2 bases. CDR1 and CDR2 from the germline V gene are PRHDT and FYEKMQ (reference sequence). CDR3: CASSPPNQRGGQETQYF. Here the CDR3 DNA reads TGTGCCAGCAGCCCCCCAAACCAGCGGGGGGGACAAGAGACCCAGTACTTC.

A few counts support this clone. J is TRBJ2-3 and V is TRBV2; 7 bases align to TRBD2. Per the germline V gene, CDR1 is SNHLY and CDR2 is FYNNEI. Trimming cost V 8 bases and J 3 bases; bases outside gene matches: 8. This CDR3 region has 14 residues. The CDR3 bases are TGTGCCAGCGGTTCCGGGGGGAGGACAGATACGCAGTATTTT. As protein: CASGSGGRTDTQYF.

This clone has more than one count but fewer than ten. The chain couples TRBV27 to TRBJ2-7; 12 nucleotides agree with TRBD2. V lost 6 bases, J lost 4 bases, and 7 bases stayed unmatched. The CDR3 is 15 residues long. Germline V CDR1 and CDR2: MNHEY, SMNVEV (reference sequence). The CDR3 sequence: CASRPRLAGVYEQYF. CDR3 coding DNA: TGTGCCAGCAGACCCCGACTAGCGGGAGTTTACGAGCAGTACTTC.